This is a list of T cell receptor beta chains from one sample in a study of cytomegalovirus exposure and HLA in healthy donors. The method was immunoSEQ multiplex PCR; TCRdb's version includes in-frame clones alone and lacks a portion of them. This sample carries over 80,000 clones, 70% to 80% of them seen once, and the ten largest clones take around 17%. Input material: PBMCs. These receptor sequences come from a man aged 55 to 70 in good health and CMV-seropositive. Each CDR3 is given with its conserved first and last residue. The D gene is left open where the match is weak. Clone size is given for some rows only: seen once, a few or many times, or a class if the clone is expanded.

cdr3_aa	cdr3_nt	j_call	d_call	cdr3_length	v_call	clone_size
CASSLVDYEQYF	TGTGCCAGCAGCTTAGTAGACTACGAGCAGTACTTC	TRBJ2-7	NA	12	TRBV7-2	NA
CASSFDQYNEQFF	TGTGCCAGCAGCTTCGATCAGTACAATGAGCAGTTCTTC	TRBJ2-1	NA	13	TRBV7-6	NA
CASSLFFVAEPYEQYF	TGTGCCAGCAGCTTGTTTTTTGTCGCAGAACCCTACGAGCAGTACTTC	TRBJ2-7	NA	16	TRBV5-6	NA
CSVDGVRGSYEQYF	TGCAGCGTGGATGGGGTCCGGGGCTCCTACGAGCAGTACTTC	TRBJ2-7	NA	14	TRBV29-1	NA
CASRRRFEQFF	TGTGCCAGCAGACGGAGGTTTGAGCAGTTCTTC	TRBJ2-1	NA	11	TRBV11-2	NA
CASSRVAGGNYEQYF	TGTGCCAGCAGCCGGGTAGCGGGGGGAAACTACGAGCAGTACTTC	TRBJ2-7	TRBD2	15	TRBV14	NA
CASSEPQDPGGTQYF	TGTGCCAGCAGCGAACCTCAGGACCCCGGAGGGACCCAGTACTTC	TRBJ2-5	NA	15	TRBV7-9	few
CASSPGQGAYEQYF	TGCGCCAGCAGTCCGGGACAGGGGGCATACGAGCAGTACTTC	TRBJ2-7	TRBD1	14	TRBV5-1	NA
CASRSGTGGGYTF	TGTGCCAGCAGGAGTGGAACGGGGGGCGGCTACACCTTC	TRBJ1-2	NA	13	TRBV27	NA
CASRRSHEGPLHF	TGTGCCAGCAGACGGAGCCACGAGGGACCCCTCCACTTT	TRBJ1-6	NA	13	TRBV6-5	few
CASSPRQGQYNEQFF	TGTGCCAGCAGTCCCCGACAGGGGCAGTACAATGAGCAGTTCTTC	TRBJ2-1	TRBD1	15	TRBV27	NA
CASSLRQMKRAFF	TGTGCCAGCAGTTTAAGACAGATGAAAAGAGCTTTCTTT	TRBJ1-1	NA	13	TRBV6-1	NA
CASSEYREGYGYTF	TGTGCCAGCAGTGAATATAGGGAGGGCTATGGCTACACCTTC	TRBJ1-2	NA	14	TRBV2	NA
CASSQYRGYGYTF	TGTGCCAGCAGCCAGTACAGGGGCTATGGCTACACCTTC	TRBJ1-2	TRBD1	13	TRBV11-2	NA
CASSLGGQGAKSPLHF	TGTGCCAGCAGCTTAGGGGGACAGGGGGCAAAATCACCCCTCCACTTT	TRBJ1-6	TRBD1	16	TRBV7-9	NA
CASSLGTGESPLHF	TGTGCCAGCAGCTTAGGGACAGGGGAATCACCCCTCCACTTT	TRBJ1-6	TRBD1	14	TRBV5-6	few
CASSEQRTAPETQYF	TGTGCCAGCAGTGAACAGCGGACAGCTCCGGAGACCCAGTACTTC	TRBJ2-5	NA	15	TRBV6-1	NA
CASSLGRGKGTGELFF	TGTGCCAGCAGCTTAGGGCGGGGGAAGGGGACCGGGGAGCTGTTTTTT	TRBJ2-2	TRBD2	16	TRBV7-8	NA